The clone carrying this T cell receptor (beta chain) appeared once. What it binds is not known. CDR3 size: 13 residues. Germline lookup yields CDR1 SGHKS and CDR2 YYEKEE (reference sequence). Deletions cut 5 bases from V and 6 bases from J, with 14 bases between. This record belongs to a study of OX40 agonist ivuxolimab in advanced cancers. Data came from immunoSEQ multiplex PCR; TCRdb stores just in-frame clones and leaves some out. The table records fewer than 35,000 clones, about 92% of them present only once. Points from the study as a whole: Patients who responded partially at 0.1-3.0 mg/kg showed clonal expansion ranking among the lowest.

Blood samples were obtained at baseline, cycle 4 day 1, and cycle 7 day 1. This sequence originates from an adult with an advanced solid tumor such as melanoma, head and neck, liver or kidney cancer. The source material was CD4+ or CD8+ T cells sorted from blood, sampled in a trial of the OX40 agonist ivuxolimab. The chain links TRBV5-5 to TRBJ1-1; TRBD1 might be the D (6 bases). CDR3 region: CASRLGGAAEAFF. As DNA, the CDR3 is TGTGCCAGCAGGCTCGGGGGGGCCGCTGAAGCTTTCTTT.